Listed below are T cell receptor beta chains from one sample, sequenced in a study of shared clonotypes between healthy human individuals. Profiling relied on immunoSEQ multiplex PCR, and the TCRdb table lists in-frame clones only, not all of them. The sample records 950,000 to 1,300,000 clones, about 80% being singletons. Sequencing was carried out using memory CD4+ T cells sorted from blood. These receptors were obtained from a man between 18 and 35 years old in good health. The CDR3 runs from the conserved cysteine through the conserved F or W. The order of the fields is D gene, clone size, V gene, J gene, CDR3 protein, CDR3 DNA. D genes are given only for firm matches. Where a row states a size, it is once, few, many or the class of an expanded clone; other rows omit it.

TRBD1,NA,TRBV5-1,TRBJ2-2,CATRQGASTGELFF,TGCGCCACAAGACAGGGGGCGAGCACCGGGGAGCTGTTTTTT
NA,NA,TRBV5-5,TRBJ2-5,CASSFAGGQETQYF,TGTGCCAGCAGCTTTGCGGGCGGGCAAGAGACCCAGTACTTC
NA,NA,TRBV6-1,TRBJ2-1,CASRMRGPGNEQFF,TGTGCCAGCCGAATGCGGGGGCCCGGCAATGAGCAGTTCTTC
TRBD1,NA,TRBV5-6,TRBJ1-2,CASSLPGTDYGYTF,TGTGCCAGCAGCTTACCCGGGACAGACTATGGCTACACCTTC
TRBD1,NA,TRBV19,TRBJ2-7,CASSTAGGAAGQYF,TGTGCCAGTAGTACCGCAGGGGGCGCGGCGGGGCAGTACTTC
NA,NA,TRBV18,TRBJ1-1,CASSQAHNTEAFF,TGTGCCAGCTCGCAGGCTCATAACACTGAAGCTTTCTTT
TRBD1,NA,TRBV11-3,TRBJ2-5,CASSFSGTAQETQYF,TGTGCCAGCAGCTTCTCGGGGACAGCCCAAGAGACCCAGTACTTC
TRBD1,many,TRBV5-4,TRBJ2-2,CASSLGLRGGPGELFF,TGTGCCAGCAGCTTGGGGTTGCGAGGGGGCCCCGGGGAGCTGTTTTTT
TRBD1,few,TRBV25-1,TRBJ1-1,CASRDRGFTEAFF,TGTGCCAGCAGGGACAGGGGGTTCACTGAAGCTTTCTTT
NA,NA,TRBV9,TRBJ2-1,CASSVGALGQYNEQFF,TGTGCCAGCAGCGTAGGGGCCCTGGGGCAGTACAATGAGCAGTTCTTC
NA,NA,TRBV30,TRBJ1-2,CAWSPTQRAGYTF,TGTGCCTGGAGCCCCACTCAGAGGGCGGGCTACACCTTC
NA,few,TRBV10-2,TRBJ2-7,CASSDVGGSSTYEQYF,TGCGCCAGCAGTGATGTCGGCGGGTCGTCTACCTACGAGCAGTACTTC
NA,NA,TRBV6-5,TRBJ2-5,CASSYGPGQETQYF,TGTGCCAGCAGTTACGGGCCAGGTCAAGAGACCCAGTACTTC
TRBD1,many,TRBV6-4,TRBJ1-2,CASSDSRTGNYGYTF,TGTGCCAGCAGTGACAGCCGGACAGGGAACTATGGCTACACCTTC
TRBD1,NA,TRBV9,TRBJ2-2,CASSVAGTANTGELFF,TGTGCCAGCAGCGTAGCAGGGACAGCTAACACCGGGGAGCTGTTTTTT
TRBD1,NA,TRBV7-9,TRBJ1-2,CASSPTGLLLGYTF,TGTGCCAGCAGCCCGACAGGGTTATTATTAGGCTACACCTTC
NA,NA,TRBV5-1,TRBJ2-7,CASSLERVSAEQYF,TGCGCCAGCAGCTTGGAAAGGGTATCGGCCGAGCAGTACTTC
TRBD2,NA,TRBV7-9,TRBJ2-3,CASSSDRTSGRVTDTQYF,TGTGCCAGCAGTAGCGACCGAACTAGCGGCAGGGTCACAGATACGCAGTATTTT
TRBD1,few,TRBV7-6,TRBJ2-5,CASSSNLPRQGRLETQYF,TGTGCCAGCAGCTCCAACCTTCCCCGACAGGGTCGGCTGGAGACCCAGTACTTC
NA,NA,TRBV7-8,TRBJ1-1,CASSSYDGPNTEAFF,TGTGCCAGCAGCTCTTACGACGGTCCGAACACTGAAGCTTTCTTT
TRBD2,NA,TRBV30,TRBJ2-7,CAWSAPSGNGYEQYF,TGTGCCTGGAGTGCCCCCAGCGGGAACGGCTACGAGCAGTACTTC
NA,NA,TRBV6-1,TRBJ2-7,CASSVGPNAYEQYF,TGTGCCAGCAGTGTCGGACCTAACGCCTACGAGCAGTACTTC
NA,NA,TRBV11-2,TRBJ1-2,CASSSIQGYGYTF,TGTGCCAGCAGCTCAATACAGGGTTATGGCTACACCTTC
NA,NA,TRBV30,TRBJ2-1,CAWSGFAEQFF,TGTGCCTGGAGTGGGTTTGCGGAGCAGTTCTTC
NA,NA,TRBV11-2,TRBJ1-1,CASRPGGAGGTEAFF,TGTGCCAGCAGGCCTGGAGGGGCTGGGGGAACTGAAGCTTTCTTT
TRBD2,NA,TRBV7-9,TRBJ2-7,CASSPGGGGEQYF,TGTGCCAGCAGCCCAGGCGGGGGAGGAGAGCAGTACTTC
NA,NA,TRBV5-1,TRBJ1-2,CASRPLQGMVLGYTF,TGCGCCAGCCGCCCCTTACAGGGAATGGTACTTGGCTACACCTTC
NA,NA,TRBV18,TRBJ2-3,CASSLSSLITDTQYF,TGTGCCAGCTCACTCTCGAGCCTGATCACAGATACGCAGTATTTT
NA,NA,TRBV6-1,TRBJ2-7,CATGLRIYYEQYF,TGTGCCACTGGACTGAGGATCTACTACGAGCAGTACTTC
NA,NA,TRBV5-6,TRBJ1-5,CASSLAGASNQPQHF,TGTGCCAGCAGCTTGGCAGGGGCAAGCAATCAGCCCCAGCATTTT
TRBD1,NA,TRBV23-1,TRBJ2-2,CASSQPNYRWDRNTGELFF,TGCGCCAGCAGTCAACCGAACTATCGGTGGGACAGAAACACCGGGGAGCTGTTTTTT
NA,NA,TRBV5-1,TRBJ2-7,CASSLGAYSYPYEQYF,TGCGCCAGCAGCTTGGGGGCCTACAGTTACCCCTACGAGCAGTACTTC
NA,NA,TRBV7-2,TRBJ1-4,CASSLGGGSNEKLFF,TGTGCCAGCAGCTTGGGGGGAGGATCTAATGAAAAACTGTTTTTT
TRBD2,NA,TRBV7-2,TRBJ2-7,CASSLAEAGGLGEQYF,TGTGCCAGCAGCTTAGCAGAAGCGGGAGGTTTGGGCGAGCAGTACTTC
NA,few,TRBV27,TRBJ2-1,CASSTRGWQFF,TGTGCCAGCAGTACTAGGGGGTGGCAGTTCTTC
TRBD1,NA,TRBV30,TRBJ1-4,CAWSDMVFGQGGEKLFF,TGTGCCTGGAGTGATATGGTTTTCGGGCAGGGGGGTGAAAAACTGTTTTTT
TRBD1,once,TRBV6-1,TRBJ1-2,CASSDWGRGSYGYTF,TGTGCCAGCAGCGACTGGGGCAGGGGGAGCTATGGCTACACCTTC
NA,many,TRBV30,TRBJ1-6,CACRIWQEGSPLHF,TGTGCCTGCCGCATTTGGCAGGAGGGTTCACCCCTCCACTTT
NA,NA,TRBV6-5,TRBJ1-1,CASSYAPTGMNTEAFF,TGTGCCAGCAGTTACGCACCGACGGGTATGAACACTGAAGCTTTCTTT
TRBD2,few,TRBV7-9,TRBJ2-1,CAGGEQYNEQFF,TGTGCCGGGGGGGAGCAGTACAATGAGCAGTTCTTC
NA,NA,TRBV7-9,TRBJ1-2,CASRRAPGRGGDYGYTF,TGTGCCAGCAGAAGAGCTCCGGGACGCGGAGGGGACTATGGCTACACCTTC
NA,NA,TRBV7-8,TRBJ2-7,CASSLALVGYEQYF,TGTGCCAGCAGCTTAGCGCTAGTCGGGTACGAGCAGTACTTC
TRBD1,NA,TRBV30,TRBJ1-2,CAWSGGKGARHYGYTF,TGTGCCTGGAGTGGAGGGAAGGGGGCGCGTCACTATGGCTACACCTTC
NA,NA,TRBV5-1,TRBJ2-1,CASSLGSVQATNEQFF,TGCGCCAGCAGCTTGGGGTCGGTGCAGGCTACTAATGAGCAGTTCTTC
TRBD1,once,TRBV18,TRBJ2-7,CASSRTGAQGYEQYF,TGTGCCAGCTCACGGACAGGGGCCCAGGGCTACGAGCAGTACTTC
TRBD1,NA,TRBV27,TRBJ1-2,CASSKVPGQGPYGYTF,TGTGCCAGCAGCAAAGTCCCGGGACAGGGTCCCTATGGCTACACCTTC
TRBD2,NA,TRBV9,TRBJ2-3,CASSTRGFTDTQYF,TGTGCCAGCAGCACGCGGGGGTTCACAGATACGCAGTATTTT
NA,NA,TRBV11-3,TRBJ2-3,CASSLATDYTQYF,TGTGCCAGCAGCTTAGCTACGGACTATACGCAGTATTTT
TRBD2,NA,TRBV7-9,TRBJ2-1,CASSSRGGGISYNEQFF,TGTGCCAGCAGCTCGCGGGGCGGGGGAATCTCCTACAATGAGCAGTTCTTC
NA,few,TRBV2,TRBJ1-2,CASSESRVYGYTF,TGTGCCAGCAGTGAGTCGCGGGTCTATGGCTACACCTTC
NA,NA,TRBV18,TRBJ1-2,CASSANLDINYGYTF,TGTGCCAGCTCAGCAAATTTGGACATTAACTATGGCTACACCTTC
TRBD1,NA,TRBV5-1,TRBJ2-2,CASRPEGGANTGELFF,TGCGCCAGCAGACCCGAAGGGGGCGCGAACACCGGGGAGCTGTTTTTT
NA,NA,TRBV2,TRBJ2-5,CASSSQFFEGETQYF,TGTGCCAGCAGTTCCCAATTTTTCGAAGGCGAGACCCAGTACTTC
NA,many,TRBV7-2,TRBJ2-7,CASSQRWANYEQYF,TGTGCCAGCAGCCAGAGGTGGGCGAACTACGAGCAGTACTTC
NA,NA,TRBV28,TRBJ1-5,CASSPPQGLGQPQHF,TGTGCCAGCAGTCCCCCCCAAGGGTTAGGTCAGCCCCAGCATTTT
TRBD2,NA,TRBV19,TRBJ2-3,CASSKAGVAADTQYF,TGTGCCAGTAGTAAAGCGGGAGTAGCAGCAGATACGCAGTATTTT
NA,NA,TRBV4-1,TRBJ2-6,CASSQVGTTGANVLTF,TGCGCCAGCAGCCAAGTAGGAACAACCGGGGCCAACGTCCTGACTTTC
NA,NA,TRBV19,TRBJ2-1,CASSTARDHEQFF,TGTGCCAGTAGTACGGCCAGGGACCATGAGCAGTTCTTC
TRBD2,NA,TRBV5-6,TRBJ2-7,CASSPSGTSRVEQYF,TGTGCCAGCAGCCCGTCCGGGACTAGCCGGGTCGAGCAGTACTTC